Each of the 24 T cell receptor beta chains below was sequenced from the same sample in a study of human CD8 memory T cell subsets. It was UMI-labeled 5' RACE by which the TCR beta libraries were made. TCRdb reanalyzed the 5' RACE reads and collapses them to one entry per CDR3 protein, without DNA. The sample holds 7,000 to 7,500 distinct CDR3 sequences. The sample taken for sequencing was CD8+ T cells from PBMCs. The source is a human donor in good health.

CDR3 sequence: CASSAGQGASPLHF. V usage is TRBV5-1 and J usage is TRBJ1-6; TCRdb picks TRBD1, but there is no DNA to check that call. Germline CDR1 SGHRS, CDR2 YFSETQ. CDR3 length: 14 amino acids.

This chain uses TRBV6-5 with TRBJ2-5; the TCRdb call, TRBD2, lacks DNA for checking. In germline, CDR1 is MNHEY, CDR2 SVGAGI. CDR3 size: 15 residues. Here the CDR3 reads CASSYTSGGAETQYF.

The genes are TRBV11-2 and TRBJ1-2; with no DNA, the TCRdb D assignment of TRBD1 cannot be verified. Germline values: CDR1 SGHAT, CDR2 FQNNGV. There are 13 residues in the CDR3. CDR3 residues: CASSLTGDYGYTF.

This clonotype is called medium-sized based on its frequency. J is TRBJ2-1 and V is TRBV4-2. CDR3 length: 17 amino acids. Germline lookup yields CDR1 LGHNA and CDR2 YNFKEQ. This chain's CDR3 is CASSPPAVSSSYNEQFF.

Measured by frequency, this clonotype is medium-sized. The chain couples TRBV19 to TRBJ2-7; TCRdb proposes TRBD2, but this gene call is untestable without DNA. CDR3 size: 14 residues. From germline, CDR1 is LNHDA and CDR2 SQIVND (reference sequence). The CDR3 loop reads CASNLAGGFGEQYF.

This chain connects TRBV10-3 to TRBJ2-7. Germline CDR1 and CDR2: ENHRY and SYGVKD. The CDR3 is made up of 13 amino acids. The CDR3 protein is CAISEAYTYEQYF.

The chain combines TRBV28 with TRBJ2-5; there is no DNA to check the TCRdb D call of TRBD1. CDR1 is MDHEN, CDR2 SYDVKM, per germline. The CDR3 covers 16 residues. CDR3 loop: CASSFRGWERKETQYF.

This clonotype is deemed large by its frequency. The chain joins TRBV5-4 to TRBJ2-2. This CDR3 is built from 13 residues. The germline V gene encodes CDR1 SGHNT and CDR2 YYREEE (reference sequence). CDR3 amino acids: CASREHSTGELFF.

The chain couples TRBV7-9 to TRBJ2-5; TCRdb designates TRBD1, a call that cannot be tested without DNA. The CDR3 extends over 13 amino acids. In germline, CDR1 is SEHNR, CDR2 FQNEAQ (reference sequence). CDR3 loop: CASDSRETETQYF.

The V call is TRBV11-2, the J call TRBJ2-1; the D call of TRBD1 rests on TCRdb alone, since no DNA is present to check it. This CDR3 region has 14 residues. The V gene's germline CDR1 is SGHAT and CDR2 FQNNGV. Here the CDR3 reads CASSLAGPYNEQFF. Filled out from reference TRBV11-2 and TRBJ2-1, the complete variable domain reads EAGVAQSPRYKIIEKRQSVAFWCNPISGHATLYWYQQILGQGPKLLIQFQNNGVVDDSQLPKDRFSAERLKGVDSTLKIQPAKLEDSAVYLCASSLAGPYNEQFFGPGTRLTVL.

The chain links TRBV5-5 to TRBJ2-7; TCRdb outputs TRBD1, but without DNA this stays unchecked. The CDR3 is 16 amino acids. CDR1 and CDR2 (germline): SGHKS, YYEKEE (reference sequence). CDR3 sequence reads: CASSLDPDRVYDEQYF.

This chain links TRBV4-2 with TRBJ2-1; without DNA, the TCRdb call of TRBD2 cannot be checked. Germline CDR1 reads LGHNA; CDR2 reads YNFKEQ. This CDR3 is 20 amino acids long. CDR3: CASSQALAPTSGRAIHEQFF.

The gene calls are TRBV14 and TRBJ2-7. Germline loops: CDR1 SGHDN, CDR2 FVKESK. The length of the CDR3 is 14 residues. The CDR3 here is CASSQDVITYEQYF.

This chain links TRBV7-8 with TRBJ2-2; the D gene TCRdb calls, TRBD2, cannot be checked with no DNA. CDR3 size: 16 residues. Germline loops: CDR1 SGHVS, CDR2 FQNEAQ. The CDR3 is CASSLVLAGRAGELFF.

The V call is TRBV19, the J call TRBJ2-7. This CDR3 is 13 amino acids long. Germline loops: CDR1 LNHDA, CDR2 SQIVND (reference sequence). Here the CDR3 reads CASSIAPGSGQYF.

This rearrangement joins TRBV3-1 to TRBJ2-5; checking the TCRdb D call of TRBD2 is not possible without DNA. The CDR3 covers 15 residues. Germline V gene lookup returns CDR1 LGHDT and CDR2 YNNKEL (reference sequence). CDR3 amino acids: CASSVLTSGQETQYF.

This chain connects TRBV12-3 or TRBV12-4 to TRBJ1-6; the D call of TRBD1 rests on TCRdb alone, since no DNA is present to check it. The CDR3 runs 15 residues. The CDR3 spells CASSSLRGNNSPLHF.

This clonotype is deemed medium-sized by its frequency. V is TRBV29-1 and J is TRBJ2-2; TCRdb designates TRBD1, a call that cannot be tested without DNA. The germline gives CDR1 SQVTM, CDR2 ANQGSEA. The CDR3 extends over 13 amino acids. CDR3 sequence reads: CSVVQGETGELFF.

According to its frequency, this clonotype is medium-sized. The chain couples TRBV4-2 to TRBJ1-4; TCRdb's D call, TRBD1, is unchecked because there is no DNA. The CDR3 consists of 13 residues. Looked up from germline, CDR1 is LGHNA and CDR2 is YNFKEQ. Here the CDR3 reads CASSLTRDRELFF.

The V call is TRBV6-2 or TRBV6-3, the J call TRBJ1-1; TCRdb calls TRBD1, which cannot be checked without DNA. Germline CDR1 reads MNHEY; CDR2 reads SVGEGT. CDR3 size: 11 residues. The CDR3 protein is CASSSGQGAFF.

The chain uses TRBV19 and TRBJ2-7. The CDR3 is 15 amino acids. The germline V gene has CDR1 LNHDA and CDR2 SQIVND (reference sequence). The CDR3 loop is CASSSVSGGSYEQYF. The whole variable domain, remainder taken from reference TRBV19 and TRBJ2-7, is DGGITQSPKYLFRKEGQNVTLSCEQNLNHDAMYWYRQDPGQGLRLIYYSQIVNDFQKGDIAEGYSVSREKKESFPLTVTSAQKNPTAFYLCASSSVSGGSYEQYFGPGTRLTVT.

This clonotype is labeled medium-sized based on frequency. The CDR3 loop is CASSLAVAREQYF. V usage is TRBV7-9 and J usage is TRBJ2-7; absent DNA, TCRdb's TRBD1 call cannot be checked. This CDR3 has 13 residues. CDR1 and CDR2 (germline): SEHNR, FQNEAQ (reference sequence).

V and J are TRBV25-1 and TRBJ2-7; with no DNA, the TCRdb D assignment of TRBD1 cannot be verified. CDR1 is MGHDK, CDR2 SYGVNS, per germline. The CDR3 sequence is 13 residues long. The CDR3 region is CASRPDREYEQYF.

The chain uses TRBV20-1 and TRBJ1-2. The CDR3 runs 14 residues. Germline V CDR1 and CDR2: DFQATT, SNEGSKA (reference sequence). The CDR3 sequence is CSATNGRVTDGYTF.